This T cell receptor (beta chain) was captured by sequencing in a study of Ad26.COV2.S vaccination and SARS-CoV-2 variants. Some clones are missing from TCRdb's copy, which holds only in-frame ones; the method was immunoSEQ multiplex PCR. The data contain 400,000 to 500,000 clones, around 89% of them singletons. Documented treatment: roughly 18 received Ad26.COV2.S at low or high dose, single or two shots; 5 received placebo; per-sample allocation not given. Specimen acquisition occurred on day 63 following the initial vaccine or placebo injection. CDR3 length: 16 residues. Germline V gives CDR1 MNHEY, CDR2 SMNVEV (reference sequence). V was pared by 4 bases and J by 4 bases, with 3 bases of the junction left unmatched.

The origin of this receptor is a person between 18 and 65 years old who received the Ad26.COV2.S COVID-19 vaccine or a placebo. The starting material was peripheral blood, obtained in a trial of Ad26.COV2.S vaccine versus placebo. The chain employs TRBV27 and TRBJ2-2, with 13 nucleotides matching TRBD2. This CDR3 is CASSSGLAGFTGELFF. The CDR3 DNA reads TGTGCCAGCAGTTCGGGACTAGCGGGGTTCACCGGGGAGCTGTTTTTT.